One and the same sample provided the 20 T cell receptor beta chains below, sequenced in a study of blood T cell repertoires in COVID-19. Here immunoSEQ multiplex PCR was the method, and the copy in TCRdb shows in-frame clones only, minus some. The sample yields 25,000 or so clones, roughly 85% seen once. Sample: peripheral blood. These receptors were taken from a woman older than 75 with active or convalescent COVID-19.

The chain links TRBV5-1 to TRBJ1-1, with unresolved D. The length of the CDR3 is 13 residues. Trimming shortened V by 5 bases and J by 2 bases, and 10 bases separated the two germline ends. Germline CDR1 and CDR2: SGHRS and YFSETQ. The CDR3 coding sequence is TGCGCCAGCAGTTTTTCGGTCAACACTGAAGCTTTCTTT. Its protein product is CASSFSVNTEAFF.

A single count supports this clone. The chain has TRBV5-1 and TRBJ2-7; 7 bases fit TRBD2. Trimming took 0 bases from V and 2 from J; bases not matched to a gene: 5. Germline lookup yields CDR1 SGHRS and CDR2 YFSETQ. The CDR3 covers 15 residues. CDR3 nucleotides: TGCGCCAGCAGCTTGGCGGCTAGCGGAACCTACGAGCAGTACTTC. As protein: CASSLAASGTYEQYF. Filled out from reference TRBV5-1 and TRBJ2-7, the complete variable domain reads KAGVTQTPRYLIKTRGQQVTLSCSPISGHRSVSWYQQTPGQGLQFLFEYFSETQRNKGNFPGRFSGRQFSNSRSEMNVSTLELGDSALYLCASSLAASGTYEQYFGPGTRLTVT.

This chain connects TRBV6-5 to TRBJ2-7; 8 bases align to TRBD2. The germline gives CDR1 MNHEY, CDR2 SVGAGI. This CDR3 comprises 15 residues. With V trimmed by 4 bases and J by 4 bases, 9 bases remained unmatched. The CDR3 DNA sequence: TGTGCCAGCAGTTCGGGAGGGGCGGGAGCGTACGAGCAGTACTTC. Its translation: CASSSGGAGAYEQYF.

The chain is built from TRBV18 and TRBJ2-6; 7 bases agree with TRBD1. The V gene end was trimmed by 2 bases and the J gene end by 4 bases; junction bases not matched to a gene: 5. CDR1 and CDR2 from the germline V gene are KGHSH and LQKENI. This CDR3 spans 16 amino acids. CDR3 sequence (DNA): TGTGCCAGCTCACCATTCTCGGGACAGGGGGCCAACGTCCTGACTTTC. Its translation is CASSPFSGQGANVLTF. Based on the CDR3 plus reference TRBV18 and TRBJ2-6, the full variable domain is NAGVMQNPRHLVRRRGQEARLRCSPMKGHSHVYWYRQLPEEGLKFMVYLQKENIIDESGMPKERFSAEFPKEGPSILRIQQVVRGDSAAYFCASSPFSGQGANVLTFGAGSRLTVL.

The rearrangement uses TRBV3-1 (or the pseudogene TRBV3-2) and TRBJ2-3, with 9 positions matching TRBD1. The CDR3 is made up of 14 amino acids. J lost 6 bases, V lost 6 bases, and 7 bases had no gene match. Germline values: CDR1 LGHDT, CDR2 YNNKEL (reference sequence). In nucleotides, the CDR3 is TGTGCCAGCAGGATACAGGGGGCGCCGGATACGCAGTATTTT. This sequence encodes CASRIQGAPDTQYF.

The V gene is TRBV3-1 (or the pseudogene TRBV3-2), the J gene TRBJ2-1, with no clear D. Germline CDR1 reads LGHDT; CDR2 reads YNNKEL (reference sequence). Trimming took off 6 bases at V and 12 bases at J, with 12 bases between the two ends. This CDR3 comprises 11 residues. CDR3 bases: TGTGCCAGCAGTCCCGGGTCTTGGCAGTTCTTC. This sequence encodes CASSPGSWQFF.

The CDR3 loop reads CASIKGQPLNTEAFF. For the CDR3, the DNA is TGTGCCAGCATTAAGGGACAGCCCTTGAACACTGAAGCTTTCTTT. The rearrangement links TRBV2 to TRBJ1-1; the match to TRBD1 covers 7 bases. The junction had 8 bases not matched to a gene; V was cut back by 7 bases and J by 0 bases. The CDR3 has 15 amino acids. Per the germline V gene, CDR1 is SNHLY and CDR2 is FYNNEI.

The V and J genes are TRBV28 and TRBJ2-5, with a tentative D call TRBD1 (6 bases). The V end lost 4 bases, the J end lost 12 bases, and 15 bases lay between the germline ends. The CDR3 is 12 amino acids. The germline CDR1 and CDR2 sequences are MDHEN and SYDVKM. CDR3 bases: TGTGCCAGCAGTTGGGGCGGACAGCATGAGTACTTC. This gives the protein CASSWGGQHEYF.

The chain has TRBV4-1 and TRBJ2-7; a weak D match, TRBD2 (5 bases). V lost 0 bases, J lost 0 bases, and 12 bases lay in between. Germline V gives CDR1 MGHRA, CDR2 YSYEKL. The CDR3 spans 16 residues. The CDR3 region has the DNA TGCGCCAGCAGCCAAGATCGAGGGTGGGGCTCCTACGAGCAGTACTTC. It yields the protein CASSQDRGWGSYEQYF.

This chain links TRBV19 with TRBJ1-4, with D unresolved. V dropped 7 bases and J dropped 0 bases, with 12 bases sitting between them. CDR1 and CDR2 (germline): LNHDA, SQIVND (reference sequence). CDR3 length: 15 amino acids. The CDR3 is CASIRTLATNEKLFF. For the CDR3, the DNA is TGTGCCAGTATTCGAACCTTAGCAACTAATGAAAAACTGTTTTTT.

The chain combines TRBV4-2 with TRBJ1-4, with a possible D match to TRBD1 (6 bases). CDR3 size: 21 residues. The germline V and J ends were trimmed by 0 bases and 3 bases, with 26 bases remaining between them. CDR1 and CDR2 from the germline V gene are LGHNA and YNFKEQ. The CDR3 nucleotides read TGTGCCAGCAGCCAAGATTCGGATGGAAGAAGACCGGGACAAGCTAATGAAAAACTGTTTTTT. Encoded protein: CASSQDSDGRRPGQANEKLFF.

The CDR3 sequence is CASSPTRLAGGRNEQFF. DNA for the CDR3: TGTGCCAGTAGTCCCACCCGACTAGCGGGAGGGCGCAATGAGCAGTTCTTC. This sequence joins TRBV19 and TRBJ2-1; 14 nucleotides align to TRBD2. The CDR3 loop spans 17 amino acids. V shed 5 bases, J shed 6 bases, and the junction held 9 bases outside the gene matches. Germline assignment: CDR1 LNHDA and CDR2 SQIVND (reference sequence).

V gene TRBV28 combines with J gene TRBJ1-6; TRBD1 is a possible D gene (6 bases). V lost 3 bases and J 0 bases, leaving 6 bases between the germline ends. There are 15 residues in the CDR3. CDR1 is MDHEN and CDR2 is SYDVKM in the germline V gene. CDR3 residues: CASSFRGSYNSPLHF. Written as DNA, the CDR3 is TGTGCCAGCAGTTTCAGGGGCTCCTATAATTCACCCCTCCACTTT. The full variable domain, completed using reference TRBV28 and TRBJ1-6, is DVKVTQSSRYLVKRTGEKVFLECVQDMDHENMFWYRQDPGLGLRLIYFSYDVKMKEKGDIPEGYSVSREKKERFSLILESASTNQTSMYLCASSFRGSYNSPLHFGNGTRLTVT.

The V and J genes are TRBV3-1 (or the pseudogene TRBV3-2) and TRBJ2-1, with D possibly TRBD1 on 6 matching bases. The CDR3 runs to 15 residues. Germline V CDR1 and CDR2: LGHDT, YNNKEL (reference sequence). V dropped 3 bases and J dropped 5 bases, with 14 bases sitting between them. CDR3 loop: CASSHSRTEDNEQFF. In DNA form, the CDR3 reads TGTGCCAGCAGCCACTCCAGGACAGAGGACAATGAGCAGTTCTTC.

This CDR3 reads CASTRGSWGNTEAFF. CDR3 in DNA: TGTGCCAGCACGAGAGGGTCCTGGGGGAACACTGAAGCTTTCTTT. V and J are TRBV6-5 and TRBJ1-1; D uncertain. This CDR3 has 15 residues. The germline CDR1 and CDR2 sequences are MNHEY and SVGAGI. V dropped 7 bases and J dropped 1 base, with 16 bases sitting between them.

The chain is built from TRBV9 and TRBJ2-2; 7 bases match TRBD1. Germline CDR1 reads SGDLS; CDR2 reads YYNGEE. The CDR3 consists of 13 residues. The V segment lost 4 bases and the J segment 4 bases; nucleotides outside the gene matches: 1. CDR3 region: CASSTGVTGELFF. As DNA, the CDR3 is TGTGCCAGCAGCACAGGGGTCACCGGGGAGCTGTTTTTT.

The chain recombines TRBV27 with TRBJ1-2; 8 bases agree with TRBD1. With 5 bases clipped from V and 3 bases from J, the junction kept 8 bases outside the gene matches. The germline V gene has CDR1 MNHEY and CDR2 SMNVEV (reference sequence). The CDR3 extends over 15 amino acids. For the CDR3, the DNA is TGTGCCAGCAGTCCGACAGGGGAAATCTACTATGGCTACACCTTC. Encoded protein: CASSPTGEIYYGYTF.

In this sample, this clone turned up once. V and J are TRBV6-4 and TRBJ1-5, with TRBD1 matching 10 bases. J gave up 7 bases and V 5 bases, and 5 bases lay outside the gene matches. This CDR3 is built from 14 residues. The germline V gene has CDR1 MRHNA and CDR2 SNTAGT. The CDR3 here is CASSQTGGGQPQHF. In DNA, the CDR3 is TGTGCCAGCAGTCAGACAGGGGGCGGACAGCCCCAGCATTTT.

The V and J genes are TRBV10-1 and TRBJ2-7; D gene unclear. The CDR3 is made up of 14 amino acids. Per germline, CDR1 WNHNN and CDR2 SYGVQD (reference sequence). The V end was cut by 2 bases, the J end by 1 base, with 9 bases between. CDR3 bases: TGCGCCAGCAGTGAGGGCCAGGTGTCCTACGAGCAGTACTTC. Amino acid sequence: CASSEGQVSYEQYF.

The chain combines TRBV18 with TRBJ1-1; D is ambiguous. V lost 7 bases and J lost 5, with 11 bases in between. CDR3 length: 12 residues. The germline gives CDR1 KGHSH, CDR2 LQKENI. CDR3 DNA sequence: TGTGCCAGCTTTGTGAGGAGAACTGAAGCTTTCTTT. Translated: CASFVRRTEAFF. Combining the CDR3 with reference TRBV18 and TRBJ1-1 gives the whole variable domain NAGVMQNPRHLVRRRGQEARLRCSPMKGHSHVYWYRQLPEEGLKFMVYLQKENIIDESGMPKERFSAEFPKEGPSILRIQQVVRGDSAAYFCASFVRRTEAFFGQGTRLTVV.